Sequencing of this TCR beta chain was carried out in a study of radiotherapy plus CTLA-4 blockade in lung cancer. The overall study: Objective responses occurred in about 18% of patients; over 30% had disease control.

This clone was observed a handful of times. The antigen is not known. The study, taken as a whole, reports: Once radiotherapy plus ipilimumab had been given, TCR clones derived from tumor expanded in blood.

Those with chemo-refractory metastatic non-small-cell lung cancer were treated with focal radiation combined with CTLA-4 blockade using ipilimumab. The method was immunoSEQ multiplex PCR; TCRdb's version includes in-frame clones alone and lacks a portion of them. The data contain about 51,000 clones, 75% to 80% of them singletons. The CDR3 is 17 amino acids. V lost 0 bases to trimming and J lost 0 bases; unmatched junction nucleotides: 3. Germline lookup yields CDR1 LGHNA and CDR2 YSLEER. The source material was peripheral blood, sampled from a patient treated with radiotherapy plus ipilimumab. This receptor was identified in a human donor with non-small cell lung cancer whose response to radiotherapy plus ipilimumab could not be evaluated. The V gene is TRBV4-3, the J gene TRBJ2-7; 12 bases are a match to TRBD2. The CDR3: CASSQDTSGRFSYEQYF. CDR3 sequence (DNA): TGCGCCAGCAGCCAAGATACTAGCGGGAGGTTCTCCTACGAGCAGTACTTC.